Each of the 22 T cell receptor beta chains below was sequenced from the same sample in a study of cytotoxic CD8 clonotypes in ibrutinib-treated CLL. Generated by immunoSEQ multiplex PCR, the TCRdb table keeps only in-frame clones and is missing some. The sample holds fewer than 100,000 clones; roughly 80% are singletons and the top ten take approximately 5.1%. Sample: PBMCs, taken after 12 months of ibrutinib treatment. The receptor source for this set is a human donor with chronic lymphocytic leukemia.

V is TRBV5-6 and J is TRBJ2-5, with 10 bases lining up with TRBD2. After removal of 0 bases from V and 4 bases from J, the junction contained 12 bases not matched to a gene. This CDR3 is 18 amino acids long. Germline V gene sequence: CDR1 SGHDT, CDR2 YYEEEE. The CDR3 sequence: CASSLEASGGVGRETQYF. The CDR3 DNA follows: TGTGCCAGCAGCTTGGAGGCTAGCGGGGGAGTCGGCCGAGAGACCCAGTACTTC.

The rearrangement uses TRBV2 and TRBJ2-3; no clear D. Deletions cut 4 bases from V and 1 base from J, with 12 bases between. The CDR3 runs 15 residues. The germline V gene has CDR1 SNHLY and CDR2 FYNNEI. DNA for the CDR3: TGTGCCAGCAGTGGGAGTGGGGTGGGCACAGATACGCAGTATTTT. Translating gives CASSGSGVGTDTQYF. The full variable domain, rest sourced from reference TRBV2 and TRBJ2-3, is EPEVTQTPSHQVTQMGQEVILRCVPISNHLYFYWYRQILGQKVEFLVSFYNNEISEKSEIFDDQFSVERPDGSNFTLKIRSTKLEDSAMYFCASSGSGVGTDTQYFGPGTRLTVL.

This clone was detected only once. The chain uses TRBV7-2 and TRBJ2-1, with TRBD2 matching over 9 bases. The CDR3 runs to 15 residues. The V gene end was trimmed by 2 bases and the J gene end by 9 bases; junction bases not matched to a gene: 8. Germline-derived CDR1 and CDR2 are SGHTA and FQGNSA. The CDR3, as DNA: TGTGCCAGCAGCTTATCGGGGGCGGGAGGGCCTGAGCAGTTCTTC. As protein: CASSLSGAGGPEQFF.

The CDR3 loop reads CASRQRATEAFF. Written as DNA, the CDR3 is TGTGCCAGCAGGCAAAGGGCCACTGAAGCTTTCTTT. V is TRBV7-3 and J is TRBJ1-1; no definite D call. Trimming stripped 6 bases from V and 4 bases from J, with 9 bases between. The germline CDR1 and CDR2 sequences are SGHTA and FQGTGA. The CDR3 loop spans 12 amino acids.

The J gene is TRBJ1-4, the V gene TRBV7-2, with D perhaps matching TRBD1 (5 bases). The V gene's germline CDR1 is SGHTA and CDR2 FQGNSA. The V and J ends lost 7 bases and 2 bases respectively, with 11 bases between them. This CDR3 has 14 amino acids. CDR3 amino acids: CASMGRGTNEKLFF. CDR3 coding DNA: TGTGCCAGCATGGGGAGGGGCACTAATGAAAAACTGTTTTTT.

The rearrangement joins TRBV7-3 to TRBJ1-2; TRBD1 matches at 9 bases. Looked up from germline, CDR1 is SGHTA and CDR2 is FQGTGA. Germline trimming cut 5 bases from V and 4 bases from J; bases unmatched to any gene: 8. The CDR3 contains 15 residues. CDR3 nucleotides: TGTGCCAGCAGCCCCGGACAGGGGTCCCTCTATGGCTACACCTTC. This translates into CASSPGQGSLYGYTF.

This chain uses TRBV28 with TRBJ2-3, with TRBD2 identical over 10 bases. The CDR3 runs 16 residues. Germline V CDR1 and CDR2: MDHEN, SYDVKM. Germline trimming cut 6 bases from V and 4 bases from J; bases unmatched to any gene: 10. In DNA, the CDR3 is TGTGCCAGCAGCCCCCCTAGCGGGAGAGGGGCAGATACGCAGTATTTT. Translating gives CASSPPSGRGADTQYF. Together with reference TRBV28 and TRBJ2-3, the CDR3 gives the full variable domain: DVKVTQSSRYLVKRTGEKVFLECVQDMDHENMFWYRQDPGLGLRLIYFSYDVKMKEKGDIPEGYSVSREKKERFSLILESASTNQTSMYLCASSPPSGRGADTQYFGPGTRLTVL.

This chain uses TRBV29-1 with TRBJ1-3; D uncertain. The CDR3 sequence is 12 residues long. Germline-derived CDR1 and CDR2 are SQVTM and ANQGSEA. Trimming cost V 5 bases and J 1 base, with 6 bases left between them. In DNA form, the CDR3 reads TGCAGCGTTCGGCAGTCTGGAAACACCATATATTTT. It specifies CSVRQSGNTIYF.

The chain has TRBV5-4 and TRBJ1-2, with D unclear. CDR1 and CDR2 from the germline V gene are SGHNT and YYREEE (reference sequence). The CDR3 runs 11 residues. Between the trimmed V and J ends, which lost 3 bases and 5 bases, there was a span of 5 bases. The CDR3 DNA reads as TGTGCCAGCAGCTGGAGATATGGCTACACCTTC. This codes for CASSWRYGYTF.

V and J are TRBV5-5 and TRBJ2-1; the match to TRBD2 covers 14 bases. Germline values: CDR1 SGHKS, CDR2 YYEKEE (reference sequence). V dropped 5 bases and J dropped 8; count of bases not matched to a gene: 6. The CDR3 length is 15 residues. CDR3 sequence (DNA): TGTGCCAGCAGACCGACTAGCGGGGGGGCCGATGAGCAGTTCTTC. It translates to CASRPTSGGADEQFF.

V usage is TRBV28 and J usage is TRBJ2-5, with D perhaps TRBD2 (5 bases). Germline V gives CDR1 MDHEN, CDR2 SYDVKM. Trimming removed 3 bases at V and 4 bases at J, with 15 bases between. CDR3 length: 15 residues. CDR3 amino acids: CASSFPAVSGETQYF. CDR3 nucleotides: TGTGCCAGCAGTTTTCCGGCGGTCAGCGGAGAGACCCAGTACTTC.

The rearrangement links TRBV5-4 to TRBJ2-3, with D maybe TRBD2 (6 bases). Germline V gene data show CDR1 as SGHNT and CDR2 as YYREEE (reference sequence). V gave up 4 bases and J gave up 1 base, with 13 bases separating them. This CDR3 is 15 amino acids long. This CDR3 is CASSPGWGGTDTQYF. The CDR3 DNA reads TGTGCCAGCAGCCCGGGGTGGGGGGGCACAGATACGCAGTATTTT.

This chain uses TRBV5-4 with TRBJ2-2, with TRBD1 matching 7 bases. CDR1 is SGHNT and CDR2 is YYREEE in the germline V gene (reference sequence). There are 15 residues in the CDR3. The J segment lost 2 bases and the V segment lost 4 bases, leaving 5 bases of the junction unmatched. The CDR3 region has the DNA TGTGCCAGCAGCCCCGGGGACAGCAACACCGGGGAGCTGTTTTTT. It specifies CASSPGDSNTGELFF.

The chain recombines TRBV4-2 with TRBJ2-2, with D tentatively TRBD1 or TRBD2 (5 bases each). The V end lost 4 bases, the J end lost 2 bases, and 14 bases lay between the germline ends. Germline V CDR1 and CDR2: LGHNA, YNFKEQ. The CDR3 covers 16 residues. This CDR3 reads CASSRRWDRNTGELFF. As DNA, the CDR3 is TGTGCCAGCAGCCGCCGGTGGGACCGAAACACCGGGGAGCTGTTTTTT.

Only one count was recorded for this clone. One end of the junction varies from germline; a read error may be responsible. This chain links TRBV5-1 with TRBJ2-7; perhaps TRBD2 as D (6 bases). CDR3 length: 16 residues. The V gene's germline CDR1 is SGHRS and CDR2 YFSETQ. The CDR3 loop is CASSLGGAHRAYEQYF. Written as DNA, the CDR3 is TGCGCCAGCAGCTTGGGCGGGGCCCATAGGGCCTACGAGCAGTATTTC. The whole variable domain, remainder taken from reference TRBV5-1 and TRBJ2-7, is KAGVTQTPRYLIKTRGQQVTLSCSPISGHRSVSWYQQTPGQGLQFLFEYFSETQRNKGNFPGRFSGRQFSNSRSEMNVSTLELGDSALYLCASSLGGAHRAYEQYFGPGTRLTVT.

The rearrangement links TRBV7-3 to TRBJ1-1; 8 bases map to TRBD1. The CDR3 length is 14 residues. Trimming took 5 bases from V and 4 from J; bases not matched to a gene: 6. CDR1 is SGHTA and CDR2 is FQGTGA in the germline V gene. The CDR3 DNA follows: TGTGCCAGCAGCGGAAGGACAGGGCCCACTGAAGCTTTCTTT. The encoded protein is CASSGRTGPTEAFF.

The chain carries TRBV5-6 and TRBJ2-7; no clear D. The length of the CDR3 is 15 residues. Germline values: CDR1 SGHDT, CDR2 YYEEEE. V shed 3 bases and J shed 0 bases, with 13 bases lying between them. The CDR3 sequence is CASSSVIRISYEQYF. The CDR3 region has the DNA TGTGCCAGCAGCTCCGTAATACGTATCTCCTACGAGCAGTACTTC.

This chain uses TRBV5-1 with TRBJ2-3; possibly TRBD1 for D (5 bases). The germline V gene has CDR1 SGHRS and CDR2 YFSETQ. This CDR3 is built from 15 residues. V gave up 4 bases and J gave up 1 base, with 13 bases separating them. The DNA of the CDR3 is TGCGCCAGCAGCGGACATGGTTGGGGCACAGATACGCAGTATTTT. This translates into CASSGHGWGTDTQYF.

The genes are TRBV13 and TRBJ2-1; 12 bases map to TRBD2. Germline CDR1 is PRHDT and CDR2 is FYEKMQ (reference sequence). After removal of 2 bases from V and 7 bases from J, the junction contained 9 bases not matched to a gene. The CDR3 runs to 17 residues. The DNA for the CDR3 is TGTGCCAGCAGCTTACCCCCTCTAGCGGGGGGGCCTAATGAGCAGTTCTTC. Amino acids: CASSLPPLAGGPNEQFF.

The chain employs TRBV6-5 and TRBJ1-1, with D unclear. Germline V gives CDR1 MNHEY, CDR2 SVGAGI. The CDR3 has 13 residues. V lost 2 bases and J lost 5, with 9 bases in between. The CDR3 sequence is CASSYRVNTEAFF. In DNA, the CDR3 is TGTGCCAGCAGTTACCGGGTAAATACTGAAGCTTTCTTT.

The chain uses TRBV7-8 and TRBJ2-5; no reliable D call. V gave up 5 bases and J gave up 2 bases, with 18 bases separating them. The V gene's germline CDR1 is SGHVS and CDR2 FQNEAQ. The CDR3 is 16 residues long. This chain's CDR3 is CASSPKVDSPQETQYF. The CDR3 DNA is TGTGCCAGCAGCCCCAAGGTTGATTCCCCTCAAGAGACCCAGTACTTC.

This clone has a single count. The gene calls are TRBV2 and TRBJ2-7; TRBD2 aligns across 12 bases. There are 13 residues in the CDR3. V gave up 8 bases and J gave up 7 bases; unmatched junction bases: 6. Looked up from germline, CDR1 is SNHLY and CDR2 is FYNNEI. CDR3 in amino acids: CASGGLAGGEQYF. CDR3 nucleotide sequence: TGTGCCAGCGGGGGGCTAGCGGGAGGGGAGCAGTACTTC.